This paragraph covers one T cell receptor beta chain sequence. Its matching antigen is unknown. Using its own MiXCR run on the reads, TCRdb lists one record per CDR3 protein. The sample has about 60,000 distinct CDR3 sequences, roughly a fifth seen once; the top ten hold around 70%. This entry comes from a study of T cell repertoires in cytomegalovirus infection. Turning to the study itself: Well-studied HLA-B-restricted CMV epitopes were used in the study alongside recently identified HLA-C-restricted ones. The public TCR beta signatures pointed to both CMV infection and matching HLA type.

Germline CDR1 and CDR2: MNHEY and SVGEGT. This CDR3 is built from 14 residues. The V segment lost 6 bases and the J segment 6 bases; nucleotides outside the gene matches: 5. Study-level points and caveats: Summed frequency of shared TCR beta families picked out CMV carriers who also had the relevant HLA.

The V and J genes are TRBV6-2 or TRBV6-3 and TRBJ2-1; 10 nucleotides align to TRBD2. Sequenced material: CD8+ T cells from cultured PBMCs, taken from culture after CMV antigen stimulation. The clonotype was recovered from a human donor in good health (CMV status not recorded). Some clones in this sample may be carry-over from other donors' samples. CDR3 DNA sequence: TGTGCCAGCAGCCTACTAGCGGGGTTCAATGAGCAGTTCTTC. This sequence encodes CASSLLAGFNEQFF.